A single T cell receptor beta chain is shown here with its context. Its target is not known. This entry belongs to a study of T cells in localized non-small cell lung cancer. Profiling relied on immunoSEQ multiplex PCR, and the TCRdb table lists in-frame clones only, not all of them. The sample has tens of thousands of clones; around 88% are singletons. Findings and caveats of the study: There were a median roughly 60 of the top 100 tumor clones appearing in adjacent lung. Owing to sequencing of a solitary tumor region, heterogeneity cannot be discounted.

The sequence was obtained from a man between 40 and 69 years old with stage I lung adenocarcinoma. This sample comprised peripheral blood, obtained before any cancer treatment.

CDR3 DNA: TGTGCCAGCAGTTCAGCCGACAGGAGGAACGCTGGGGCCAACGTCCTGACTTTC. This encodes CASSSADRRNAGANVLTF. The rearrangement links TRBV13 to TRBJ2-6, with D possibly being TRBD1 (6 bases). The CDR3 loop spans 18 amino acids. The V end lost 6 bases, the J end lost 2 bases, and 20 bases lay between the germline ends. Germline CDR1 and CDR2: PRHDT and FYEKMQ (reference sequence). The whole variable domain, filled in from reference TRBV13 and TRBJ2-6, reads AAGVIQSPRHLIKEKRETATLKCYPIPRHDTVYWYQQGPGQDPQFLISFYEKMQSDKGSIPDRFSAQQFSDYHSELNMSSLELGDSALYFCASSSADRRNAGANVLTFGAGSRLTVL.